Listed below are T cell receptor beta chains from one sample, sequenced in a study of control samples from healthy donors and cancer patients. Here immunoSEQ multiplex PCR was the method, and the copy in TCRdb shows in-frame clones only, minus some. The data hold some 71,000 clones, with over 75% observed a single time. Sequencing was done on a sample of PBMCs. All receptors come from a woman in her 50s with colorectal cancer. The CDR3 runs from the conserved cysteine through the conserved F or W. A D gene is named only where the DNA matches it firmly. A clone size is listed for some rows: how often the clone was seen (once, few, many), or a class if it is expanded.

d_call	clone_size	j_call	v_call	cdr3_aa	cdr3_nt
-	-	TRBJ1-1	TRBV5-1	CASSLTEGTEAFF	TGCGCCAGCAGCTTGACAGAAGGAACTGAAGCTTTCTTT
-	once	TRBJ1-6	TRBV7-8	CASSLSGDSPLHF	TGTGCCAGCAGCTTATCAGGGGATTCACCCCTCCACTTT
-	-	TRBJ2-1	TRBV29-1	CSVEPSLYNEQFF	TGCAGCGTTGAGCCAAGCCTCTACAATGAGCAGTTCTTC
-	-	TRBJ2-7	TRBV11-2	CASSSPRGLEQYF	TGTGCCAGCAGCTCCCCACGAGGGCTCGAGCAGTACTTC
-	-	TRBJ1-5	TRBV27	CASSHINQPQHF	TGTGCCAGCAGTCACATTAATCAGCCCCAGCATTTT
TRBD2	-	TRBJ2-1	TRBV28	CASVAGRYNEQFF	TGTGCCAGCGTAGCGGGACGCTACAATGAGCAGTTCTTC
TRBD2	-	TRBJ2-3	TRBV3-1/TRBV3-2	CASSQGISGGEAPDTQYF	TGTGCCAGCAGCCAAGGGATCAGCGGGGGGGAAGCCCCAGATACGCAGTATTTT
TRBD1	once	TRBJ1-1	TRBV5-4	CASSGGTGRGTEAFF	TGTGCCAGCAGCGGGGGGACAGGTCGGGGCACTGAAGCTTTCTTT
-	-	TRBJ1-5	TRBV2	CASSVAGSSNQPQHF	TGTGCCAGCAGTGTTGCAGGGAGTAGCAATCAGCCCCAGCATTTT
-	-	TRBJ2-5	TRBV7-2	CASSIYISRQLQETQYF	TGTGCCAGCAGCATTTACATTTCCCGACAGTTACAAGAGACCCAGTACTTC
-	-	TRBJ2-3	TRBV5-1	CASSLATDTDTQYF	TGCGCCAGCAGCTTGGCGACAGACACAGATACGCAGTATTTT
-	-	TRBJ2-7	TRBV10-3	CATGRDSYEQYF	TGTGCCACTGGACGGGACTCCTACGAGCAGTACTTC
-	-	TRBJ2-2	TRBV5-1	CASSPNNANTGELFF	TGCGCCAGCAGCCCGAATAACGCGAACACCGGGGAGCTGTTTTTT
-	-	TRBJ1-2	TRBV5-4	CASSLTGLYGYTF	TGTGCCAGCAGCTTGACAGGGCTCTATGGCTACACCTTC
TRBD1	-	TRBJ1-1	TRBV19	CASIPDRGTEAFF	TGTGCCAGTATCCCGGACAGGGGGACTGAAGCTTTCTTT
TRBD1	-	TRBJ1-5	TRBV15	CATRTGLNQPQHF	TGTGCCACACGGACAGGTTTGAATCAGCCCCAGCATTTT
-	-	TRBJ1-5	TRBV28	CASSLRAVYSNQPQHF	TGTGCCAGCAGTTTACGGGCAGTCTATAGCAATCAGCCCCAGCATTTT
-	-	TRBJ2-5	TRBV5-5	CASSLGLNQETQYF	TGTGCCAGCAGCCTGGGACTGAACCAAGAGACCCAGTACTTC
-	-	TRBJ1-6	TRBV28	CASRKQGNNSPLHF	TGTGCCAGCAGGAAACAGGGAAATAATTCACCCCTCCACTTT